These 25 T cell receptor beta chains came from one sample sequenced in a study of CD8 T cells in Susac syndrome. Reverse transcription of about 0.45 to 1 ug RNA used random hexamers. TCRdb passed the immunoSEQ multiplex PCR reads through MiXCR, listing each CDR3 protein once. The profile shows under 200,000 distinct CDR3 sequences, 85% to 95% of them singletons. The sequencing input was CD4+ T cells from PBMCs. These receptors came from a human donor with Susac syndrome.

The rearrangement links TRBV7-9 to TRBJ1-1; D gene unclear. The CDR3 has 11 amino acids. CDR1 SEHNR and CDR2 FQNEAQ come from the germline V gene (reference sequence). The V and J ends lost 5 bases and 5 bases respectively, with 6 bases between them. Here the CDR3 DNA reads TGTGCCAGCAGCCCAACTACTGAAGCTTTCTTT. Its translation: CASSPTTEAFF.

The J gene is TRBJ2-4, the V gene TRBV27, with TRBD1 as a possible D gene (6 bases). The CDR3 totals 14 residues. Germline V gene data show CDR1 as MNHEY and CDR2 as SMNVEV (reference sequence). Trimming stripped 6 bases from V and 0 bases from J, with 9 bases between. CDR3 residues: CASSLDRAKNIQYF. CDR3 in DNA: TGTGCCAGCAGCCTGGACAGAGCCAAAAACATTCAGTACTTC.

This clonotype came up once. The DNA for the CDR3 is TGCAGCGTTGCCCTGAGCACCTACAATGAGCAGTTCTTC. Protein: CSVALSTYNEQFF. This chain joins TRBV29-1 and TRBJ2-1; D gene ambiguous. This CDR3 has 13 residues. V was shortened by 4 bases and J by 2 bases, with 9 bases between the two germline ends. Germline assignment: CDR1 SQVTM and CDR2 ANQGSEA.

This chain connects TRBV15 to TRBJ2-7, with 12 bases identical to TRBD2. The junction had 7 bases not matched to a gene; V was cut back by 3 bases and J by 7 bases. The CDR3 sequence is 15 residues long. The germline CDR1 and CDR2 sequences are LNHNV and YYDKDF (reference sequence). CDR3 nucleotides: TGTGCCACCAGCAGCTTCACTAGCGGGGGGCGGGAGCAGTACTTC. Its translation: CATSSFTSGGREQYF.

The chain carries TRBV5-4 and TRBJ1-5; D is perhaps TRBD1 (5 bases). V shed 0 bases and J shed 3 bases, with 13 bases lying between them. CDR3 length: 16 residues. Germline V gene data show CDR1 as SGHNT and CDR2 as YYREEE (reference sequence). The CDR3 spells CASSLDGAGDNQPQHF. The DNA for the CDR3 is TGTGCCAGCAGCTTGGACGGGGCAGGAGACAATCAGCCCCAGCATTTT.

The J gene is TRBJ2-5, the V gene TRBV18, with D unresolved. Trimming removed 0 bases at V and 4 bases at J, with 9 bases between. This CDR3 region has 14 residues. Germline assignment: CDR1 KGHSH and CDR2 LQKENI. CDR3 DNA: TGTGCCAGCTCACCACCCGAGGTTGTAGAGACCCAGTACTTC. It specifies CASSPPEVVETQYF.

The genes are TRBV9 and TRBJ1-2; D is perhaps TRBD1 (6 bases). Germline V CDR1 and CDR2: SGDLS, YYNGEE. The CDR3 has 14 residues. Trimming took 4 bases from V and 5 from J, leaving 15 bases between them. The CDR3 region has the DNA TGTGCCAGCAGCCCCGGGGGGGGCTCATATGGCTACACCTTC. Encoded protein: CASSPGGGSYGYTF. Supplemented by reference TRBV9 and TRBJ1-2, the full variable domain reads DSGVTQTPKHLITATGQRVTLRCSPRSGDLSVYWYQQSLDQGLQFLIQYYNGEERAKGNILERFSAQQFPDLHSELNLSSLELGDSALYFCASSPGGGSYGYTFGSGTRLTVV.

This CDR3 reads CASSQDRGNTQYF. CDR3 sequence (DNA): TGCGCCAGCAGCCAAGATCGAGGAAATACGCAGTATTTT. This chain links TRBV4-3 with TRBJ2-3; no definite D call. V lost 0 bases, J lost 7 bases, and 8 bases lay in between. Germline V gives CDR1 LGHNA, CDR2 YSLEER. This CDR3 has 13 amino acids.

The V and J genes are TRBV5-1 and TRBJ1-2; 9 positions agree with TRBD1. CDR3 length: 13 amino acids. CDR1 SGHRS and CDR2 YFSETQ come from the germline V gene. Trimming took 3 bases from V and 6 from J; bases not matched to a gene: 3. The chain's CDR3 is CASSWTGENGYTF. The CDR3 coding sequence is TGCGCCAGCAGCTGGACAGGGGAGAATGGCTACACCTTC. Full variable domain (outside the CDR3, taken from reference TRBV5-1 and TRBJ1-2): KAGVTQTPRYLIKTRGQQVTLSCSPISGHRSVSWYQQTPGQGLQFLFEYFSETQRNKGNFPGRFSGRQFSNSRSEMNVSTLELGDSALYLCASSWTGENGYTFGSGTRLTVV.

V gene TRBV20-1 combines with J gene TRBJ2-3; tentative D call: TRBD2 (6 bases). The CDR3 is 14 residues long. Germline V gene data show CDR1 as DFQATT and CDR2 as SNEGSKA (reference sequence). The V end was cut by 6 bases, the J end by 0 bases, with 13 bases between. The CDR3 bases are TGCAGTGCCCTGATGGGGGGTAGCACAGATACGCAGTATTTT. This translates into CSALMGGSTDTQYF.

A word on this clonotype: The junction does not match germline at one end; this may be a read error. The chain combines TRBV6-6 with TRBJ1-1; 7 bases are shared with TRBD1. The germline gives CDR1 MNHNY, CDR2 SVGAGI (reference sequence). This CDR3 contains 15 residues. The CDR3 region has the DNA TGTGCCAGCAGTTACCCTCAGACAGGGTTGGTTATACGAAAATTT. Protein: CASSYPQTGLVIRKF.

V and J are TRBV19 and TRBJ1-1, with 7 nucleotides matching TRBD1. The CDR3 totals 14 residues. Germline CDR1 is LNHDA and CDR2 is SQIVND (reference sequence). The ends lost 9 bases at V and 1 base at J; junction bases unmatched: 8. As DNA, the CDR3 is TGTGCCAGCCGTCAGGGACAGCAGAACACTGAAGCTTTCTTT. The encoded protein is CASRQGQQNTEAFF.

The V call is TRBV5-4, the J call TRBJ2-1, with 8 bases that match TRBD2. The CDR3 covers 15 residues. Germline V gene data show CDR1 as SGHNT and CDR2 as YYREEE (reference sequence). V lost 0 bases, J lost 4 bases, and 3 bases stayed unmatched. The CDR3 region has the DNA TGTGCCAGCAGCTTGGGAGCGGGGGAGTACAATGAGCAGTTCTTC. Translating it yields CASSLGAGEYNEQFF.

The V and J genes are TRBV7-9 and TRBJ2-4; no clear D. The CDR3 loop spans 19 amino acids. Between the trimmed V and J ends, which lost 5 bases and 2 bases, there was a span of 25 bases. In germline, CDR1 is SEHNR, CDR2 FQNEAQ (reference sequence). The CDR3: CASSTGAPPRSKTKNIQYF. CDR3 sequence (DNA): TGTGCCAGCAGCACTGGCGCTCCTCCCCGCTCCAAGACCAAAAACATTCAGTACTTC.

The CDR3 bases are TGCAGTGCTCACTCAGGCGGCCGGGGACGCCCGAACACTGAAGCTTTCTTT. This gives the protein CSAHSGGRGRPNTEAFF. This chain links TRBV20-1 with TRBJ1-1, with D perhaps TRBD1 (5 bases). The CDR3 spans 17 residues. The V gene lost 5 bases and the J gene lost 1 base, with 23 bases spanning the gap. The germline gives CDR1 DFQATT, CDR2 SNEGSKA (reference sequence).

V is TRBV3-1 and J is TRBJ2-5, with 9 bases matching TRBD2. J lost 5 bases, V lost 1 base, and 8 bases had no gene match. Germline-derived CDR1 and CDR2 are LGHDT and YNNKEL (reference sequence). There are 16 residues in the CDR3. CDR3: CASSQGSGLAEETQYF. The CDR3 DNA sequence: TGTGCCAGCAGCCAAGGCTCGGGACTAGCTGAGGAGACCCAGTACTTC.

The V call is TRBV15, the J call TRBJ2-7; D is possibly TRBD2 (5 bases). CDR1 and CDR2 from the germline V gene are LNHNV and YYDKDF (reference sequence). With 1 base removed from V and 10 bases from J, the gap between germline ends came to 11 bases. CDR3 length equals 12 residues. In DNA, the CDR3 is TGTGCCACCAGCAGAGGACCGGGGAAACAGTACTTC. The encoded protein is CATSRGPGKQYF.

This chain connects TRBV6-5 to TRBJ1-2, with no clear D. The germline V and J ends were trimmed by 7 bases and 3 bases, with 12 bases remaining between them. The germline V gene has CDR1 MNHEY and CDR2 SVGAGI. CDR3 length: 13 residues. The CDR3 nucleotides are TGTGCCAGCACCTCGGGGAGGTACTATGGCTACACCTTC. This sequence encodes CASTSGRYYGYTF.

This clonotype has just one count. The J gene is TRBJ1-3, the V gene TRBV29-1; D call uncertain. V dropped 0 bases and J dropped 2 bases, with 8 bases sitting between them. The CDR3 runs 14 residues. Looked up from germline, CDR1 is SQVTM and CDR2 is ANQGSEA. CDR3 protein: CSVEEATPGNTIYF. CDR3 coding DNA: TGCAGCGTTGAAGAGGCGACTCCTGGAAACACCATATATTTT.

The J gene is TRBJ2-1, the V gene TRBV6-5; D gene ambiguous. CDR1 MNHEY and CDR2 SVGAGI come from the germline V gene. The CDR3 loop spans 17 amino acids. The V gene lost 0 bases and the J gene lost 2 bases, with 14 bases spanning the gap. CDR3 residues: CASSYSGRLGTYNEQFF. The CDR3 region has the DNA TGTGCCAGCAGTTACTCTGGGCGCCTAGGGACCTACAATGAGCAGTTCTTC.

The rearrangement joins TRBV9 to TRBJ1-2; 7 nucleotides match TRBD1. The CDR3 sequence is 15 residues long. V lost 3 bases to trimming and J lost 4 bases; unmatched junction nucleotides: 9. The V gene's germline CDR1 is SGDLS and CDR2 YYNGEE. CDR3 coding DNA: TGTGCCAGCAGCGCAAGACAGGGTCCCGTCTATGGCTACACCTTC. Its protein product is CASSARQGPVYGYTF.

This rearrangement joins TRBV18 to TRBJ1-6; D is perhaps TRBD1 (6 bases). V was trimmed by 3 bases and J by 9 bases, leaving 15 bases between them. This CDR3 contains 15 residues. The germline V gene encodes CDR1 KGHSH and CDR2 LQKENI. DNA of the CDR3: TGTGCCAGCTCACCCGGAGGGGGGTCCGGTTCACCCCTCCACTTT. Residues: CASSPGGGSGSPLHF.

In nucleotides, the CDR3 is TGTGCCAGCTCACCGGCCGGGGCCAACGTCCTGACTTTC. It codes for CASSPAGANVLTF. The chain couples TRBV18 to TRBJ2-6, with D uncertain. The V gene's germline CDR1 is KGHSH and CDR2 LQKENI. The ends were cut back, 3 bases at V and 4 bases at J, with 4 bases in the middle. There are 13 residues in the CDR3.

The rearrangement joins TRBV5-1 to TRBJ2-5; D is uncertain. This CDR3 comprises 15 residues. The germline CDR1 and CDR2 sequences are SGHRS and YFSETQ. V was shortened by 1 base and J by 2 bases, with 12 bases between the two germline ends. CDR3 coding DNA: TGCGCCAGCAGCTTGTCATCGCAGATACAAGAGACCCAGTACTTC. Protein: CASSLSSQIQETQYF.

V is TRBV7-2 and J is TRBJ1-6; D gene ambiguous. The CDR3 sequence is 13 residues long. CDR1 and CDR2 from the germline V gene are SGHTA and FQGNSA. V shed 0 bases and J shed 6 bases, with 3 bases lying between them. The CDR3 is CASSLAGNSPLHF. The CDR3 DNA is TGTGCCAGCAGCTTAGCCGGTAATTCACCCCTCCACTTT.